This TCR beta chain stems from a study of early T cells in non-severe SARS-CoV-2 infection. CDR1 is MGHRA, CDR2 YSYEKL, per germline. V shed 4 bases and J shed 3 bases, with 17 bases lying between them. The length of the CDR3 is 16 residues. Each CDR3 protein gets one entry after TCRdb re-called the 5' RACE reads with MiXCR. The top ten hold about 5% of the sample, which has more than 85,000 distinct CDR3 sequences, roughly 17% seen once. The material was whole blood, obtained at baseline. This chain uses TRBV4-1 with TRBJ2-3, with D perhaps assigned TRBD1 or TRBD2 (5 bases each). The source is an adult who was a healthcare worker with PCR-confirmed SARS-CoV-2 infection or an uninfected control (not recorded which). The CDR3 here is CASSLTSGQATDTQYF. In DNA, the CDR3 is TGCGCCAGCAGCCTCACAAGCGGACAAGCAACAGATACGCAGTATTTT.